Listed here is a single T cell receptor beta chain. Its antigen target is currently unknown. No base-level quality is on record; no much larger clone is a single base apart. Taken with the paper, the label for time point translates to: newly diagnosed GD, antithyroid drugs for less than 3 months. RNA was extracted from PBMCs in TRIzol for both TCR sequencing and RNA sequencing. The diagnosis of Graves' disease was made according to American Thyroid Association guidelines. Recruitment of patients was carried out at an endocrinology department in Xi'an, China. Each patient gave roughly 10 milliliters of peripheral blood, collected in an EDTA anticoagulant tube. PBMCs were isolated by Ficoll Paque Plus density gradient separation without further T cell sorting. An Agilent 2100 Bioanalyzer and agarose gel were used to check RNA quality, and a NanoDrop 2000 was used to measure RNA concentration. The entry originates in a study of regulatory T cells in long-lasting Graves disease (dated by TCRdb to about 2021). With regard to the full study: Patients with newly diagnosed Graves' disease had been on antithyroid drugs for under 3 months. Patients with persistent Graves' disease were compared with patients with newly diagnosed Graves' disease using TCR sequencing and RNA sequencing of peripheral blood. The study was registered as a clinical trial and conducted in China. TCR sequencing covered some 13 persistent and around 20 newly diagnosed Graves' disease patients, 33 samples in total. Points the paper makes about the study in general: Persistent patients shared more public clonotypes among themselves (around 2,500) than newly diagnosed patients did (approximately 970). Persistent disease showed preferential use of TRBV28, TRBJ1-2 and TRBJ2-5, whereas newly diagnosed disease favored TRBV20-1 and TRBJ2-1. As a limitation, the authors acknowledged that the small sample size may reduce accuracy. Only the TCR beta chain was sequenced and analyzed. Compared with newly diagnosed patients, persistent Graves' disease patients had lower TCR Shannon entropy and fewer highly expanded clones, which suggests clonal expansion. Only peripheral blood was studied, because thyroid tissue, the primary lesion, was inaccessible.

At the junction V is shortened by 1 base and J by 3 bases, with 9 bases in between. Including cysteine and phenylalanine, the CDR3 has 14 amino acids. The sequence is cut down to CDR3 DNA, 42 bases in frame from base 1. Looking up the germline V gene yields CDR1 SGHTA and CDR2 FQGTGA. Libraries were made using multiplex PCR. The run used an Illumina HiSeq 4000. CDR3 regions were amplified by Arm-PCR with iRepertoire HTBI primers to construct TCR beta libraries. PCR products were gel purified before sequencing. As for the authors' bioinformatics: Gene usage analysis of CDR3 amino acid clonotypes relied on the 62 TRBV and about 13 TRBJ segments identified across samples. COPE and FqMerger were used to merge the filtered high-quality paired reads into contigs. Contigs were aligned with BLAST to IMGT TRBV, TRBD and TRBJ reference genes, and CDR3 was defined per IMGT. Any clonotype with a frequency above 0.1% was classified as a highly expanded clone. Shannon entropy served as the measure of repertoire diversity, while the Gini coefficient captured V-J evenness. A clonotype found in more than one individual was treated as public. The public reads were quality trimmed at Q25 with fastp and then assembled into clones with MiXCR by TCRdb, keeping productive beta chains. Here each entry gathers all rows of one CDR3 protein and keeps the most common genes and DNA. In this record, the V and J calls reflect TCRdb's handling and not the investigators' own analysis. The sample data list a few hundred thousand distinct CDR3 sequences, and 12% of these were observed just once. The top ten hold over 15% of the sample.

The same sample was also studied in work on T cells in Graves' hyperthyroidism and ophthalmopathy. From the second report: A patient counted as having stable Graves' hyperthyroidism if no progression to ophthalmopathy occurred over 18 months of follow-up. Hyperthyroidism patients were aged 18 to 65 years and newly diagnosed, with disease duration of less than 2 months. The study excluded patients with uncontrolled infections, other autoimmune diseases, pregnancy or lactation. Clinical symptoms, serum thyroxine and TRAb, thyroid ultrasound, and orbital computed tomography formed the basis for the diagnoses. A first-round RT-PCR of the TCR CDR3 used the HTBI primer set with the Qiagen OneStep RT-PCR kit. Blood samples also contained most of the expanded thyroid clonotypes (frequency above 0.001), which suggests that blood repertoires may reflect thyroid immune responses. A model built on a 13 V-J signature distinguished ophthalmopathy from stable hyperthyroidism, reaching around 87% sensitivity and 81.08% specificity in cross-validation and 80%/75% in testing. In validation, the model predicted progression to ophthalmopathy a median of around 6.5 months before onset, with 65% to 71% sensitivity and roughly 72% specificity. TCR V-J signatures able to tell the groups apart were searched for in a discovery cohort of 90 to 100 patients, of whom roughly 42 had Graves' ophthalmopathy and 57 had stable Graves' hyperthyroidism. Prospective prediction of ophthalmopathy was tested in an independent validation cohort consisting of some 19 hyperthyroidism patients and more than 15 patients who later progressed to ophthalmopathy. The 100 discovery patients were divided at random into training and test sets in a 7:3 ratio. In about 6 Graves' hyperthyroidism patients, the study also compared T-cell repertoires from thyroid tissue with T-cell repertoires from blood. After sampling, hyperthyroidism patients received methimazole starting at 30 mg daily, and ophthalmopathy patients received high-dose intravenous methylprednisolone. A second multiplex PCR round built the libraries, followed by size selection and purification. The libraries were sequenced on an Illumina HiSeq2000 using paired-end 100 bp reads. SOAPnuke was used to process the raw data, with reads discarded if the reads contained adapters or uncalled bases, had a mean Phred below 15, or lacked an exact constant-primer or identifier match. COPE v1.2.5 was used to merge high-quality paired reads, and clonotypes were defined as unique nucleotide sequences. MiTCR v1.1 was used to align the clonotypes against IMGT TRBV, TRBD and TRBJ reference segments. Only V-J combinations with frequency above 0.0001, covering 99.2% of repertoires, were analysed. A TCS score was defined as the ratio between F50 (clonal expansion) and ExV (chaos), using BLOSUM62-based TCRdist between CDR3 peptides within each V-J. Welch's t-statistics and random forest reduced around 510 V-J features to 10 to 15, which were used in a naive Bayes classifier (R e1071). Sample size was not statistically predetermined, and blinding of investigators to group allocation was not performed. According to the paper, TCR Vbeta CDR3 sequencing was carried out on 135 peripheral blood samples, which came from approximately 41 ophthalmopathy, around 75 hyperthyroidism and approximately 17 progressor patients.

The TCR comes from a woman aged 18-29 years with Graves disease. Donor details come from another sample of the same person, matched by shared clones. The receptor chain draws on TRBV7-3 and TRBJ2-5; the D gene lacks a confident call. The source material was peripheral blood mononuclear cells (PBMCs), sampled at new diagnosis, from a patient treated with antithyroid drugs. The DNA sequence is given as TGTGCCAGCAGCTTAAGTAGAGGCGAAGAGACCCAGTACTTC. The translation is CASSLSRGEETQYF.